This passage covers 20 T cell receptor beta chains from one sample sequenced in a study of T cells in Graves' hyperthyroidism and ophthalmopathy. Amplification yielded TCR beta CDR3 regions, with RNA transcripts as the source. The HTBI primer set served for first-round RT-PCR of the TCR CDR3. A single record per CDR3 protein comes from TCRdb applying MiXCR to the multiplex PCR reads. The sample has under 350,000 distinct CDR3 sequences; about 18% are singletons. Source material: blood. These receptors all come from a woman aged 45-65 years with Graves' hyperthyroidism.

This clonotype was recorded a few times. The chain links TRBV29-1 to TRBJ1-1; 8 bases are shared with TRBD1. The CDR3 has 12 residues. In germline, CDR1 is SQVTM, CDR2 ANQGSEA. J gave up 4 bases and V 5 bases, and 3 bases lay outside the gene matches. CDR3 in amino acids: CSVNTGGTEAFF. Written as DNA, the CDR3 is TGCAGCGTTAATACAGGGGGCACTGAAGCTTTCTTT.

V and J are TRBV20-1 and TRBJ2-7; weak D call: TRBD1 (5 bases). The CDR3 loop spans 15 amino acids. CDR1 and CDR2 (germline): DFQATT, SNEGSKA (reference sequence). V lost 6 bases, J lost 0 bases, and 18 bases lay in between. The CDR3 nucleotides read TGCAGTGCCGGCGACAGCGCTAAGAGCTCCTACGAGCAGTACTTC. The encoded protein is CSAGDSAKSSYEQYF.

This clonotype was counted between two and nine times. The rearrangement links TRBV20-1 to TRBJ1-4; weak D call: TRBD1 (6 bases). The CDR3 totals 14 residues. The germline V gene encodes CDR1 DFQATT and CDR2 SNEGSKA (reference sequence). Trimming pared 1 base from V and 4 bases from J, leaving 10 bases between. The CDR3 nucleotides are TGCAGTGCTAGAGGGACAGCGAGTAATGAAAAACTGTTTTTT. This translates into CSARGTASNEKLFF.

This chain connects TRBV9 to TRBJ1-5; D unclear. Germline loops: CDR1 SGDLS, CDR2 YYNGEE. V was pared by 2 bases and J by 7 bases, with 13 bases between. This CDR3 comprises 14 residues. The CDR3 DNA reads as TGTGCCAGCAGCGTTTCAAGGATTCAACAGCCCCAGCATTTT. Translated, it gives CASSVSRIQQPQHF.

This clonotype was observed many times. The rearrangement joins TRBV11-2 to TRBJ2-1, with 7 bases that match TRBD1. The germline V gene has CDR1 SGHAT and CDR2 FQNNGV. The junction had 7 bases not matched to a gene; V was cut back by 5 bases and J by 3 bases. This CDR3 has 15 amino acids. The CDR3 DNA is TGTGCCAGCAGCCTGGGACAGCTTCGCTACAATGAGCAGTTCTTC. Encoded protein: CASSLGQLRYNEQFF.

This clonotype was recorded a few times. The chain carries TRBV27 and TRBJ1-6, with 7 bases lining up with TRBD1. The V segment lost 5 bases and the J segment 6 bases; nucleotides outside the gene matches: 10. The CDR3 is made up of 16 amino acids. CDR1 MNHEY and CDR2 SMNVEV come from the germline V gene (reference sequence). CDR3 region: CASSPETGTVNSPLHF. Written as DNA, the CDR3 is TGTGCCAGCAGTCCCGAGACAGGGACAGTTAATTCACCCCTCCACTTT.

In its sample, this clonotype was seen many times. The J gene is TRBJ1-5, the V gene TRBV2; a weak D match, TRBD1 (6 bases). This CDR3 is 14 amino acids long. V lost 6 bases and J lost 0, with 9 bases in between. Germline V CDR1 and CDR2: SNHLY, FYNNEI. The CDR3 sequence: CASSQGHSNQPQHF. The CDR3 coding sequence is TGTGCCAGCAGCCAGGGACATAGCAATCAGCCCCAGCATTTT.

This clonotype came up many times. The chain combines TRBV3-1 with TRBJ1-1, with D tentatively TRBD1 (5 bases). Germline lookup yields CDR1 LGHDT and CDR2 YNNKEL (reference sequence). The CDR3 is made up of 14 amino acids. The V gene lost 2 bases and the J gene lost 2 bases, with 9 bases spanning the gap. CDR3 DNA: TGTGCCAGCAGCCAACAGGGCAGTAACACTGAAGCTTTCTTT. Translation: CASSQQGSNTEAFF.

This clonotype was recorded many times. The chain has TRBV11-2 and TRBJ2-3, with TRBD2 matching over 9 bases. Germline trimming cut 5 bases from V and 3 bases from J; bases unmatched to any gene: 9. The germline CDR1 and CDR2 sequences are SGHAT and FQNNGV. The CDR3 runs 16 residues. For the CDR3, the DNA is TGTGCCAGCAGCCCCGGTGGGAGCGGGAGGACAGATACGCAGTATTTT. The encoded protein is CASSPGGSGRTDTQYF.

This clonotype came up many times. The chain combines TRBV7-3 with TRBJ2-3; D is uncertain. Germline-derived CDR1 and CDR2 are SGHTA and FQGTGA. The CDR3 loop spans 12 amino acids. Trimming took 4 bases from V and 6 from J, leaving 8 bases between them. The chain's CDR3 is CASSSNPDTQYF. CDR3 sequence (DNA): TGTGCCAGCAGCTCAAACCCCGATACGCAGTATTTT.

This rearrangement joins TRBV13 to TRBJ2-6, with D perhaps TRBD1 (5 bases). The CDR3 length is 15 residues. V lost 5 bases, J lost 0 bases, and 8 bases lay in between. Germline-derived CDR1 and CDR2 are PRHDT and FYEKMQ (reference sequence). This CDR3 is CASSRQSSGANVLTF. The DNA for the CDR3 is TGTGCCAGCAGCCGACAGAGCTCTGGGGCCAACGTCCTGACTTTC. Full variable domain (remainder filled in from reference TRBV13 and TRBJ2-6): AAGVIQSPRHLIKEKRETATLKCYPIPRHDTVYWYQQGPGQDPQFLISFYEKMQSDKGSIPDRFSAQQFSDYHSELNMSSLELGDSALYFCASSRQSSGANVLTFGAGSRLTVL.

This clonotype has a handful of counts. The V call is TRBV20-1, the J call TRBJ2-3, with D maybe TRBD2 (6 bases). V was shortened by 3 bases and J by 1 base, with 11 bases between the two germline ends. The CDR3 totals 14 residues. Germline-derived CDR1 and CDR2 are DFQATT and SNEGSKA (reference sequence). The CDR3 DNA is TGCAGTGCTAGTTTGGCGGGGCGCACAGATACGCAGTATTTT. Its translation: CSASLAGRTDTQYF.

The table lists this clonotype with a few counts. The V gene is TRBV6-1, the J gene TRBJ1-6, with unresolved D. With 7 bases removed from V and 6 bases from J, the gap between germline ends came to 13 bases. Per germline, CDR1 MNHNS and CDR2 SASEGT. The CDR3 runs 14 residues. CDR3 sequence reads: CASTYRGLNSPLHF. The CDR3 DNA follows: TGTGCCAGCACCTACCGGGGTCTTAATTCACCCCTCCACTTT.

In its sample, this clonotype was seen many times. The chain recombines TRBV3-1 with TRBJ2-1; 10 bases map to TRBD2. CDR1 LGHDT and CDR2 YNNKEL come from the germline V gene (reference sequence). This CDR3 comprises 17 residues. Trimming cost V 4 bases and J 6 bases; bases outside gene matches: 12. CDR3 DNA: TGTGCCAGCAGCCTAGCGCGTAGCGGGGGGACCCCCAATGAGCAGTTCTTC. As protein: CASSLARSGGTPNEQFF.

At least ten counts were recorded for this clonotype. The rearrangement joins TRBV18 to TRBJ1-2; possibly TRBD1 for D (6 bases). V lost 2 bases and J lost 3, with 13 bases in between. Germline lookup yields CDR1 KGHSH and CDR2 LQKENI. The CDR3 consists of 15 residues. CDR3 sequence (DNA): TGTGCCAGCTCACCAAACTTACAGGGTCACTATGGCTACACCTTC. Translation: CASSPNLQGHYGYTF.

The CDR3 DNA reads as TGTGCCAGCAGTTTCGGGTTAATGAGCACTGAAGCTTTCTTT. Translation gives CASSFGLMSTEAFF. This chain connects TRBV12-3 or TRBV12-4 to TRBJ1-1; no clear D gene. The CDR3 contains 14 residues. The V end lost 3 bases, the J end lost 4 bases, and 12 bases lay between the germline ends.

There are many counts of this clonotype. The J gene is TRBJ1-2, the V gene TRBV28; maybe TRBD1 (5 bases). V dropped 5 bases and J dropped 0 bases, with 13 bases sitting between them. CDR1 MDHEN and CDR2 SYDVKM come from the germline V gene. This CDR3 comprises 15 residues. The CDR3: CASSQTDLSNYGYTF. CDR3 nucleotides: TGTGCCAGCAGTCAGACAGACCTGTCTAACTATGGCTACACCTTC.

This clonotype has at least ten counts. V and J are TRBV11-2 and TRBJ1-1; TRBD1 might be the D (5 bases). V was pared by 5 bases and J by 1 base, with 11 bases between. CDR1 and CDR2 (germline): SGHAT, FQNNGV. CDR3 length equals 14 residues. CDR3 residues: CASSQERGNTEAFF. CDR3 nucleotide sequence: TGTGCCAGCAGCCAGGAGAGGGGGAACACTGAAGCTTTCTTT. Drawing the rest from reference TRBV11-2 and TRBJ1-1, the complete variable domain is EAGVAQSPRYKIIEKRQSVAFWCNPISGHATLYWYQQILGQGPKLLIQFQNNGVVDDSQLPKDRFSAERLKGVDSTLKIQPAKLEDSAVYLCASSQERGNTEAFFGQGTRLTVV.

A few counts support this clonotype. This chain connects TRBV6-1 to TRBJ1-4; D is undetermined. This CDR3 is 13 amino acids long. The germline V and J ends were trimmed by 2 bases and 2 bases, with 3 bases remaining between them. Per germline, CDR1 MNHNS and CDR2 SASEGT. The CDR3 sequence is CASSESTNEKLFF. Written as DNA, the CDR3 is TGTGCCAGCAGTGAATCCACTAATGAAAAACTGTTTTTT.

This clonotype appeared many times. This chain connects TRBV5-1 to TRBJ1-4; D remains unclear. CDR1 is SGHRS and CDR2 is YFSETQ in the germline V gene. The CDR3 sequence is 19 residues long. V dropped 0 bases and J dropped 0 bases, with 18 bases sitting between them. The CDR3 DNA is TGCGCCAGCAGCTTGGGCTTCCAGGTACTGCGGTCAACTAATGAAAAACTGTTTTTT. Amino acid sequence: CASSLGFQVLRSTNEKLFF.